The T cell receptor (beta chain) under discussion was sequenced for a study of cytomegalovirus exposure and HLA in healthy donors. Study background: Prior work identified around 120 million unique TCR beta sequences in roughly 180 million T cells.

This clone was counted only a few times. V was trimmed by 5 bases and J by 3 bases, leaving 12 bases between them. This CDR3 is 14 amino acids long. In germline, CDR1 is SGHRS, CDR2 YFSETQ. The PCR used 60 Vbeta and 13 Jbeta primers. Only in-frame clones appear in the TCRdb table, and some are missing; sequencing was by immunoSEQ multiplex PCR. The sample lists under 200,000 clones, more than 70% occurring once. Material: PBMCs. The chain is built from TRBV5-1 and TRBJ1-5; possible D gene TRBD1, 6 bases. The origin of this receptor is a boy between 10 and 17 years old in good health and CMV-seronegative. The CDR3 sequence is CASSPGEFNQPQHF. The CDR3 DNA is TGCGCCAGCAGTCCAGGGGAATTCAATCAGCCCCAGCATTTT.